The 25 T cell receptor beta chains presented below share a single source sample, sequenced in a study of response to subunit inactivated influenza vaccine. TCRdb fed the RT-PCR reads into MiXCR, producing one record per CDR3 protein. The sample includes roughly 540,000 distinct CDR3 sequences, approximately 22% of them seen just once. The same data also contributed to another study, on T cells expressing NK-cell markers. That work contributes: UMIs accompanied the 5'RACE template switching by which TCR beta cDNA was made.

The sequencing used CD4+ T cells sorted from PBMCs, collected roughly 13 days after vaccination. The receptors were sampled from a man aged 45-65 years who received an inactivated influenza vaccine.

This clonotype was counted between two and nine times. This rearrangement joins TRBV11-2 to TRBJ2-4; D unclear. The V and J ends lost 4 bases and 0 bases respectively, with 13 bases between them. Germline assignment: CDR1 SGHAT and CDR2 FQNNGV. The CDR3 totals 16 residues. CDR3 DNA: TGTGCCAGCAGCTCCGCTTTGGTGAGAGCCAAAAACATTCAGTACTTC. Its protein product is CASSSALVRAKNIQYF. Full variable domain (missing parts from reference TRBV11-2 and TRBJ2-4): EAGVAQSPRYKIIEKRQSVAFWCNPISGHATLYWYQQILGQGPKLLIQFQNNGVVDDSQLPKDRFSAERLKGVDSTLKIQPAKLEDSAVYLCASSSALVRAKNIQYFGAGTRLSVL.

This clonotype was observed many times. The chain is built from TRBV20-1 and TRBJ2-7; TRBD2 is a possible D gene (6 bases). Germline V gene data show CDR1 as DFQATT and CDR2 as SNEGSKA (reference sequence). CDR3 length equals 16 residues. V was trimmed by 3 bases and J by 6 bases, leaving 24 bases between them. CDR3 protein: CSARGVERRGTGEQYF. In DNA, the CDR3 is TGCAGTGCTAGGGGGGTCGAAAGGAGGGGTACGGGCGAGCAGTACTTC.

This clonotype was detected only a few times. The chain joins TRBV29-1 to TRBJ2-3, with D perhaps TRBD1 or TRBD2 (5 bases each). V was trimmed by 6 bases and J by 10 bases, leaving 17 bases between them. CDR1 is SQVTM, CDR2 ANQGSEA, per germline. This CDR3 spans 12 amino acids. The CDR3 nucleotides read TGCAGCGTCGGGACCTCGAATCGTGCGCAGTATTTT. This encodes CSVGTSNRAQYF.

The chain is built from TRBV10-3 and TRBJ1-6; no clear D. Germline values: CDR1 ENHRY, CDR2 SYGVKD. Trimming cost V 2 bases and J 0 bases, with 11 bases left between them. The CDR3 is 17 residues long. CDR3 DNA: TGTGCCATCAGTGAGGTAGACTCCAGCTCCTATAATTCACCCCTCCACTTT. Amino acid sequence: CAISEVDSSSYNSPLHF.

The V and J genes are TRBV9 and TRBJ1-6, with D hard to call. Germline loops: CDR1 SGDLS, CDR2 YYNGEE. V was cut by 0 bases and J by 8 bases, with 6 bases left in between. The CDR3 runs 13 residues. CDR3 sequence (DNA): TGTGCCAGCAGCGTAGAGGCTGATTCACCCCTCCACTTT. Amino acids: CASSVEADSPLHF.

There are a few counts of this clonotype. The chain recombines TRBV20-1 with TRBJ1-1; D perhaps matches TRBD1 (6 bases). Germline-derived CDR1 and CDR2 are DFQATT and SNEGSKA (reference sequence). The CDR3 extends over 16 amino acids. V was pared by 0 bases and J by 5 bases, with 19 bases between. The CDR3 here is CSARDETGMSGTEAFF. CDR3 nucleotides: TGCAGTGCTAGAGACGAAACAGGGATGAGTGGGACTGAAGCTTTCTTT.

The V and J genes are TRBV29-1 and TRBJ1-1; a possible D gene is TRBD1 (6 bases). CDR1 and CDR2 from the germline V gene are SQVTM and ANQGSEA. The CDR3 is 14 residues long. Trimming pared 5 bases from V and 0 bases from J, leaving 13 bases between. CDR3 loop: CSVRTGSMNTEAFF. The CDR3 DNA reads as TGCAGCGTTAGAACAGGGTCAATGAACACTGAAGCTTTCTTT.

This clonotype was counted many times. This sequence joins TRBV12-3 or TRBV12-4 and TRBJ1-2; TRBD1 matches 8 bases. J lost 4 bases, V lost 6 bases, and 1 base had no gene match. This CDR3 spans 12 amino acids. CDR3 sequence: CASSTGGYGYTF. CDR3 nucleotides: TGTGCCAGCAGCACAGGGGGCTATGGCTACACCTTC.

By frequency in the sample, this clonotype is medium-sized. The genes are TRBV20-1 and TRBJ1-5; D may be TRBD1 (5 bases). Between the trimmed V and J ends, which lost 4 bases and 4 bases, there was a span of 11 bases. From germline, CDR1 is DFQATT and CDR2 SNEGSKA (reference sequence). The CDR3 contains 13 residues. CDR3 sequence (DNA): TGCAGTGCTACCCGGGGGGGTAATCAGCCCCAGCATTTT. Its translation: CSATRGGNQPQHF.

This clonotype was detected only a few times. V gene TRBV12-3 or TRBV12-4 combines with J gene TRBJ2-1, with D possibly TRBD2 on 5 matching bases. The CDR3 has 16 residues. V was shortened by 5 bases and J by 6 bases, with 20 bases between the two germline ends. The CDR3: CASSLHGRTYRNEQFF. As DNA, the CDR3 is TGTGCCAGCAGTCTCCACGGACGGACTTATCGCAATGAGCAGTTCTTC.

The chain joins TRBV6-2 or TRBV6-3 to TRBJ1-5; 8 positions agree with TRBD1. The germline CDR1 and CDR2 sequences are MNHEY and SVGEGT. The junction had 9 bases not matched to a gene; V was cut back by 6 bases and J by 2 bases. This CDR3 comprises 16 residues. The CDR3 sequence is CASRTADRGRNQPQHF. CDR3 nucleotides: TGTGCCAGCAGGACCGCCGACAGGGGCCGCAATCAGCCCCAGCATTTT.

The chain uses TRBV12-3 or TRBV12-4 and TRBJ2-3; D is ambiguous. The CDR3 contains 15 residues. V lost 5 bases and J 6 bases, leaving 18 bases between the germline ends. The CDR3 DNA is TGTGCCAGCAGTAACACCCCCTACCTGCCGGATACGCAGTATTTT. Encoded protein: CASSNTPYLPDTQYF.

This clonotype showed up just a few times. The CDR3 protein is CSVTVPTLSTDTQYF. The CDR3 region has the DNA TGCAGTGTTACCGTTCCCACTCTTAGCACAGATACGCAGTATTTT. The chain links TRBV20-1 to TRBJ2-3; D call uncertain. Germline CDR1 is DFQATT and CDR2 is SNEGSKA (reference sequence). Deletions cut 7 bases from V and 0 bases from J, with 17 bases between. The CDR3 totals 15 residues.

This clonotype has just a few counts. The CDR3 sequence is CASSLGMRASETQYF. The CDR3 coding sequence is TGCGCCAGCAGCTTGGGAATGAGGGCTTCGGAGACCCAGTACTTC. This rearrangement joins TRBV5-1 to TRBJ2-5; D perhaps matches TRBD2 (5 bases). Trimming shortened V by 0 bases and J by 5 bases, and 14 bases separated the two germline ends. Germline V gene lookup returns CDR1 SGHRS and CDR2 YFSETQ. The CDR3 spans 15 residues.

The gene calls are TRBV29-1 and TRBJ2-3; 9 bases align to TRBD2. The CDR3 runs 13 residues. Germline V gene data show CDR1 as SQVTM and CDR2 as ANQGSEA. With V trimmed by 7 bases and J by 6 bases, 8 bases remained unmatched. As DNA, the CDR3 is TGCAGCGCTAAAGGGACTAGCAGGGATACGCAGTATTTT. Translation: CSAKGTSRDTQYF.

V usage is TRBV15 and J usage is TRBJ2-7; D is unclear. Per germline, CDR1 LNHNV and CDR2 YYDKDF (reference sequence). Between the trimmed V and J ends, which lost 0 bases and 4 bases, there was a span of 7 bases. The CDR3 is 13 amino acids. In DNA form, the CDR3 reads TGTGCCACCAGCAGAGATCCAGGATACGAGCAGTACTTC. It encodes CATSRDPGYEQYF.

This sequence joins TRBV29-1 and TRBJ2-7; 11 bases line up with TRBD1. The CDR3 is 13 amino acids. V lost 7 bases to trimming and J lost 6 bases; unmatched junction nucleotides: 8. CDR1 and CDR2 from the germline V gene are SQVTM and ANQGSEA. The CDR3: CSGPGQGGSEQYF. CDR3 coding DNA: TGCAGCGGACCGGGACAGGGGGGAAGCGAGCAGTACTTC.

The chain joins TRBV20-1 to TRBJ1-4; D gene ambiguous. Trimming pared 3 bases from V and 6 bases from J, leaving 5 bases between. There are 11 residues in the CDR3. CDR1 and CDR2 from the germline V gene are DFQATT and SNEGSKA (reference sequence). CDR3 in amino acids: CSASGDEKLFF. The CDR3 DNA reads as TGCAGTGCTAGCGGGGATGAAAAACTGTTTTTT.

There are a few counts of this clonotype. The chain carries TRBV24-1 and TRBJ2-1; D ambiguous. Germline CDR1 KGHDR, CDR2 SFDVKD. The CDR3 sequence is 15 residues long. Trimming removed 0 bases at V and 1 base at J, with 6 bases between. CDR3 sequence (DNA): TGTGCCACCAGTGATTTGCAAGGTTCCTACAATGAGCAGTTCTTC. Encoded protein: CATSDLQGSYNEQFF.

J is TRBJ2-3 and V is TRBV20-1; 8 bases align to TRBD2. The CDR3 covers 13 residues. V shed 7 bases, J shed 2 bases, and the junction held 5 bases outside the gene matches. Germline CDR1 DFQATT, CDR2 SNEGSKA (reference sequence). The CDR3 here is CSVAGHTTDTQYF. CDR3 bases: TGCAGTGTAGCGGGACACACCACAGATACGCAGTATTTT.

This clonotype was observed a handful of times. The rearrangement uses TRBV15 and TRBJ2-3; weak D call: TRBD2 (5 bases). Per germline, CDR1 LNHNV and CDR2 YYDKDF (reference sequence). The CDR3 covers 14 residues. Between the trimmed V and J ends, which lost 1 base and 5 bases, there was a span of 10 bases. In nucleotides, the CDR3 is TGTGCCACCAGCAGAGCTCTAGCAGGAGATACGCAGTATTTT. This translates into CATSRALAGDTQYF.

The CDR3: CASSLDPGETGNTIYF. DNA of the CDR3: TGTGCCAGCAGCTTGGACCCGGGGGAAACTGGAAACACCATATATTTT. J is TRBJ1-3 and V is TRBV5-6; possibly TRBD1 for D (5 bases). There are 16 residues in the CDR3. CDR1 and CDR2 (germline): SGHDT, YYEEEE. V was clipped by 0 bases and J by 2 bases, with 12 bases between them.

This clonotype was detected a few times. The chain carries TRBV20-1 and TRBJ1-5, with D possibly TRBD1 on 6 matching bases. V was shortened by 4 bases and J by 4 bases, with 20 bases between the two germline ends. The CDR3 loop spans 16 amino acids. Looked up from germline, CDR1 is DFQATT and CDR2 is SNEGSKA (reference sequence). The chain's CDR3 is CSATNRGASGNQPQHF. Here the CDR3 DNA reads TGCAGTGCTACCAACCGGGGGGCAAGTGGTAATCAGCCCCAGCATTTT.

The chain employs TRBV7-2 and TRBJ2-3, with D perhaps matching TRBD1 or TRBD2 (6 bases each). V lost 1 base to trimming and J lost 8 bases, with 19 bases between them. The CDR3 is 16 amino acids. The V gene's germline CDR1 is SGHTA and CDR2 FQGNSA. In nucleotides, the CDR3 is TGTGCCAGCAGCTTAGAGCCTACCTCCGGAGGGGGTACGCAGTATTTT. Translating it yields CASSLEPTSGGGTQYF.

The chain combines TRBV4-3 with TRBJ2-7; D is unresolved. The V and J ends lost 0 bases and 4 bases respectively, with 13 bases between them. CDR1 LGHNA and CDR2 YSLEER come from the germline V gene. The CDR3 runs to 15 residues. The CDR3: CASSQDSQNLYEQYF. As DNA, the CDR3 is TGCGCCAGCAGCCAAGATAGTCAGAACCTTTACGAGCAGTACTTC.